These 13 T cell receptor beta chains were all obtained from the same sample, sequenced in a study of post-analysis software for immune sequencing data. Study-level results: Patients had higher frequencies than controls of about 5 TRBV segments, including TRBV5-6, TRBV5-1 and TRBV20-1.

Unique molecular identifiers had been added to the TCR beta cDNA libraries. TCRdb itself ran the PCR reads through MiXCR, one entry per CDR3 protein. This table has under 650,000 distinct CDR3 sequences, 44% appearing once. These receptors' targets are unknown. Sequencing was done on a sample of blood. The receptor source for this set is a girl between 5 and 17 years old with multiple sclerosis.

This sequence joins TRBV12-3 or TRBV12-4 and TRBJ2-7, with D possibly matching TRBD2 (6 bases). The CDR3 is 14 amino acids. V was pared by 2 bases and J by 6 bases, with 14 bases between. CDR3 sequence: CASSLPGPGSEQYF. The CDR3 DNA reads TGTGCCAGCAGTTTACCAGGTCCCGGGAGCGAGCAGTACTTC.

This clonotype was counted a few times. The V call is TRBV6-6, the J call TRBJ2-5; TRBD2 matches 10 bases. The CDR3 totals 16 residues. J gave up 5 bases and V 5 bases, and 11 bases lay outside the gene matches. Germline CDR1 is MNHNY and CDR2 is SVGAGI (reference sequence). The CDR3 bases are TGTGCCAGCAGTGGTCCCGAGCGGGAGGGCCCTGAGACCCAGTACTTC. Translated, it gives CASSGPEREGPETQYF.

This clonotype was seen more than once but under ten times. The V call is TRBV12-3 or TRBV12-4, the J call TRBJ1-5, with D perhaps matching TRBD1 (6 bases). Between the trimmed V and J ends, which lost 1 base and 3 bases, there was a span of 10 bases. This CDR3 spans 15 amino acids. Here the CDR3 DNA reads TGTGCCAGCAGTTTAGGGGACACCCCCAATCAGCCCCAGCATTTT. This sequence encodes CASSLGDTPNQPQHF.

The chain employs TRBV5-4 and TRBJ2-3; D is perhaps TRBD1 (5 bases). V shed 0 bases and J shed 2 bases, with 10 bases lying between them. CDR3 length: 15 amino acids. Germline values: CDR1 SGHNT, CDR2 YYREEE (reference sequence). This CDR3 reads CASSLDRRLTDTQYF. For the CDR3, the DNA is TGTGCCAGCAGCTTGGACAGGAGACTCACAGATACGCAGTATTTT.

This chain links TRBV6-5 with TRBJ1-2; 9 bases line up with TRBD1. The CDR3 length is 14 residues. After removal of 2 bases from V and 8 bases from J, the junction contained 6 bases not matched to a gene. Per germline, CDR1 MNHEY and CDR2 SVGAGI. The CDR3 DNA is TGTGCCAGCAGTTACGGACAGGGGATTGAGGGCTACACCTTC. Translated: CASSYGQGIEGYTF.

V and J are TRBV9 and TRBJ2-3; a possible D gene is TRBD2 (5 bases). The CDR3 extends over 14 amino acids. From germline, CDR1 is SGDLS and CDR2 YYNGEE. The V gene lost 4 bases and the J gene lost 0 bases, with 9 bases spanning the gap. The CDR3 coding sequence is TGTGCCAGCAGCCCCCGGGGAAGCACAGATACGCAGTATTTT. It encodes CASSPRGSTDTQYF.

Concerning this clonotype itself: An end of the junction does not agree with germline; a read error may underlie this. The rearrangement joins TRBV29-1 to TRBJ2-4, with D unclear. The J call may not be correct, given that the DNA end is closer to TRBJ2-7. The CDR3 sequence is 13 residues long. Germline assignment: CDR1 SQVTM and CDR2 ANQGSEA. The CDR3 DNA reads as TGCAGCGTCGAAGGCGGACCCCCCTACGAGCAGTACTTC. It yields the protein CSVEGGPPYEQYF.

V gene TRBV20-1 combines with J gene TRBJ1-2; D perhaps matches TRBD1 (5 bases). V gave up 6 bases and J gave up 2 bases, with 13 bases separating them. CDR1 DFQATT and CDR2 SNEGSKA come from the germline V gene (reference sequence). This CDR3 has 13 residues. CDR3 DNA: TGCAGTGCCACTACCGGGACCAACTATGGCTACACCTTC. It encodes CSATTGTNYGYTF.

This chain uses TRBV20-1 with TRBJ2-7; TRBD1 might be the D (6 bases). Germline CDR1 reads DFQATT; CDR2 reads SNEGSKA (reference sequence). The CDR3 sequence is 13 residues long. Trimming took off 0 bases at V and 5 bases at J, with 11 bases between the two ends. CDR3 nucleotide sequence: TGCAGTGCTAGAGATTGGACAGCCGACGAGCAGTACTTC. Translation: CSARDWTADEQYF.

This clonotype was seen a handful of times. The chain recombines TRBV13 with TRBJ2-7, with D uncertain. The germline V and J ends were trimmed by 2 bases and 2 bases, with 13 bases remaining between them. The CDR3 is 15 residues long. Per germline, CDR1 PRHDT and CDR2 FYEKMQ (reference sequence). The CDR3 sequence is CASSLFDGGAYEQYF. The CDR3 coding sequence is TGTGCCAGCAGCTTATTCGATGGTGGAGCCTACGAGCAGTACTTC.

The CDR3 loop is CASSLLAANNEQFF. CDR3 DNA: TGTGCCAGCAGTTTATTGGCAGCCAACAATGAGCAGTTCTTC. This chain connects TRBV28 to TRBJ2-1; D gene uncertain. Per the germline V gene, CDR1 is MDHEN and CDR2 is SYDVKM. This CDR3 comprises 14 residues. The ends were cut back, 1 base at V and 5 bases at J, with 9 bases in the middle.

The V gene is TRBV20-1, the J gene TRBJ2-7; 7 positions agree with TRBD2. Germline-derived CDR1 and CDR2 are DFQATT and SNEGSKA (reference sequence). This CDR3 is 14 amino acids long. The V segment lost 0 bases and the J segment 4 bases; nucleotides outside the gene matches: 6. The CDR3 nucleotides read TGCAGTGCTAGAGATGGTGCTAGCGGATACGAGCAGTACTTC. It codes for CSARDGASGYEQYF.

Concerning this clonotype itself: The junction differs from germline at one of its ends, possibly a read error. The chain couples TRBV11-2 to TRBJ2-7; D might be TRBD1 (5 bases). Germline CDR1 is SGHAT and CDR2 is FQNNGV. The CDR3 extends over 15 amino acids. The chain's CDR3 is CASSLVGATTYEQYF. The DNA of the CDR3 is TGCGCCAGCAGCTTAGTAGGGGCCACGACCTACGAGCAGTACTTC.